This entry lists 29 T cell receptor beta chains sequenced from one sample in a study of beta chain features in type 1 diabetes (dated by TCRdb to the late 2010s). Their target antigens are unknown. Receptor libraries were prepared by the immunoSEQ multiplex PCR assay. The High Capacity cDNA Reverse Transcription Kit was used to reverse transcribe all of the isolated RNA, meaning that expressed TCRB transcripts were what got sequenced. This is the immuneACCESS table as TCRdb keeps it, with only in-frame sequences that have V and J called. A part of the clones is gone; compared with another copy, unresolved V genes explain less than half, and the rest is unexplained. This sample has about 120,000 clones in its table, and roughly 15% of those were observed once. Over 2% of the sample lies in the top ten. Overall study outcomes, separate from this receptor: In all four CD4+ subsets, TCRB CDR3 length was moderately but significantly shorter in type 1 diabetes patients.

The material sequenced was central memory CD4+ T cells from blood. The receptors derive from a man aged 25 to 45 with type 1 diabetes.

The V call is TRBV4-3, the J call TRBJ2-7; the D gene is possibly TRBD1 (5 bases). Trimming took 0 bases from V and 2 from J, leaving 17 bases between them. The length of the CDR3 is 17 residues. Germline lookup yields CDR1 LGHNA and CDR2 YSLEER. In nucleotides, the CDR3 is TGCGCCAGCAGCCAAGATTCGCGTGGCAGGACACCCTACGAGCAGTACTTC. Protein product: CASSQDSRGRTPYEQYF.

The DNA for the CDR3 is TGTGCCAGCAGCCTTACTGCGGGGGCTGCTAACTATGGCTACACCTTC. It yields the protein CASSLTAGAANYGYTF. The rearrangement uses TRBV7-2 and TRBJ1-2, with a possible D match to TRBD1 (6 bases). Germline CDR1 and CDR2: SGHTA and FQGNSA. The length of the CDR3 is 16 residues. V lost 5 bases to trimming and J lost 0 bases, with 16 bases between them.

This clone came up a few times. The chain recombines TRBV5-1 with TRBJ2-5; no clear D. Trimming pared 3 bases from V and 4 bases from J, leaving 13 bases between. Germline values: CDR1 SGHRS, CDR2 YFSETQ. The CDR3 consists of 14 residues. The CDR3 DNA reads as TGCGCCAGCAGCTGGGGATCCAGCACAGAGACCCAGTACTTC. Translation: CASSWGSSTETQYF.

The chain's CDR3 is CASSFMTGTGELFF. CDR3 in DNA: TGTGCCAGCAGCTTTATGACAGGGACCGGGGAGCTGTTTTTT. The rearrangement uses TRBV11-3 and TRBJ2-2, with 7 bases that match TRBD1. The trim removed 3 bases at V and 5 bases at J, leaving 3 bases unmatched. This CDR3 comprises 14 residues. Germline CDR1 is SGHNT and CDR2 is YENEEA.

This clone was detected a few times. V gene TRBV30 combines with J gene TRBJ2-1; D remains ambiguous. There are 11 residues in the CDR3. V was cut by 3 bases and J by 5 bases, with 5 bases left in between. Germline V lookup: CDR1 GTSNPN, CDR2 SVGIG (reference sequence). Here the CDR3 reads CAWRGNNEQFF. The CDR3, as DNA: TGTGCCTGGAGAGGGAACAATGAGCAGTTCTTC.

This clone has more than one count but fewer than ten. The chain recombines TRBV10-3 with TRBJ2-3; D is undetermined. V was cut by 3 bases and J by 2 bases, with 6 bases left in between. This CDR3 comprises 13 residues. The germline gives CDR1 ENHRY, CDR2 SYGVKD. The chain's CDR3 is CAISDTYTDTQYF. The DNA for the CDR3 is TGTGCCATCAGTGATACGTACACAGATACGCAGTATTTT.

Only a few counts were recorded for this clone. This chain connects TRBV28 to TRBJ2-5, with TRBD2 matching 7 bases. Germline values: CDR1 MDHEN, CDR2 SYDVKM. The trim removed 8 bases at V and 1 base at J, leaving 7 bases unmatched. This CDR3 has 14 residues. The CDR3 reads CASSPGGSQETQYF. The CDR3, as DNA: TGTGCCAGCTCTCCGGGGGGTTCCCAAGAGACCCAGTACTTC.

This clone appeared a few times. CDR3 nucleotides: TGTGCCAGCAGCGACGCCTTCGGGGCCTACACCGGGGAGCTGTTTTTT. This translates into CASSDAFGAYTGELFF. The chain links TRBV5-6 to TRBJ2-2; tentatively, D is TRBD1 or TRBD2 (5 bases each). This CDR3 is built from 16 residues. V dropped 4 bases and J dropped 3 bases, with 16 bases sitting between them. Germline V gene sequence: CDR1 SGHDT, CDR2 YYEEEE.

The chain is built from TRBV11-2 and TRBJ2-6; D is possibly TRBD2 (6 bases). Germline CDR1 reads SGHAT; CDR2 reads FQNNGV. The germline V and J ends were trimmed by 2 bases and 0 bases, with 14 bases remaining between them. This CDR3 contains 18 residues. CDR3 protein: CASSLWRGGLSGANVLTF. Written as DNA, the CDR3 is TGTGCCAGCAGCTTATGGCGGGGCGGGCTCTCTGGGGCCAACGTCCTGACTTTC.

Details on this clone: One end of the junction fails to match germline, which may point to a read error. The J gene is TRBJ1-1, the V gene TRBV7-2, with D uncertain. Germline V CDR1 and CDR2: SGHTA, FQGNSA. This CDR3 has 12 residues. The CDR3 region has the DNA TGTTCCAGCAGCTACGACATCACAGAAGCTTTCTTT. Translation: CSSSYDITEAFF.

The CDR3 loop is CASRQGITEAFF. CDR3 coding DNA: TGTGCCAGCCGCCAAGGGATCACTGAAGCTTTCTTT. This chain links TRBV2 with TRBJ1-1, with D unclear. The CDR3 has 12 residues. The V gene lost 8 bases and the J gene lost 4 bases, with 11 bases spanning the gap. The V gene's germline CDR1 is SNHLY and CDR2 FYNNEI.

DNA of the CDR3: TGTGCCAGCAGTTACTTGGCAGGGATGTCGAACACTGAAGCTTTCTTT. This codes for CASSYLAGMSNTEAFF. The chain combines TRBV6-5 with TRBJ1-1; tentative D call: TRBD1 (5 bases). The V end lost 1 base, the J end lost 1 base, and 13 bases lay between the germline ends. This CDR3 has 16 residues. CDR1 MNHEY and CDR2 SVGAGI come from the germline V gene.

The chain uses TRBV9 and TRBJ2-3; D unresolved. There are 14 residues in the CDR3. Trimming cost V 1 base and J 1 base, with 7 bases left between them. Germline CDR1 SGDLS, CDR2 YYNGEE. The CDR3, as DNA: TGTGCCAGCAGCGTAAAGGTGGGCACAGATACGCAGTATTTT. This translates into CASSVKVGTDTQYF.

This clone was seen more than once but under ten times. The chain has TRBV7-2 and TRBJ2-3; 8 nucleotides agree with TRBD1. Germline CDR1 SGHTA, CDR2 FQGNSA. After removal of 5 bases from V and 9 bases from J, the junction contained 10 bases not matched to a gene. CDR3 size: 14 residues. CDR3 nucleotides: TGTGCCAGCAGCGCCGGACAGGGTGAGGGGACGCAGTATTTT. Protein product: CASSAGQGEGTQYF.

This clone showed up just a few times. This chain uses TRBV10-2 with TRBJ2-5; no clear D gene. The CDR3 covers 11 residues. Germline CDR1 and CDR2: WSHSY and SAAADI. The ends were cut back, 6 bases at V and 5 bases at J, with 7 bases in the middle. This CDR3 is CASSSGETQYF. The CDR3, as DNA: TGCGCCAGCAGCTCCGGGGAGACCCAGTACTTC.

The V and J genes are TRBV7-6 and TRBJ2-1; D remains unclear. Germline CDR1 is SGHVS and CDR2 is FNYEAQ. The V end lost 5 bases, the J end lost 9 bases, and 8 bases lay between the germline ends. The CDR3 extends over 11 amino acids. The DNA for the CDR3 is TGTGCCAGCAGCGCCCATTTTGAGCAGTTCTTC. This gives the protein CASSAHFEQFF.

The genes are TRBV7-2 and TRBJ2-3; D not resolved. The germline gives CDR1 SGHTA, CDR2 FQGNSA. V lost 2 bases, J lost 8 bases, and 11 bases lay in between. CDR3 length: 13 residues. CDR3 sequence (DNA): TGTGCCAGCAGCTTATCTCGGACGGGTACGCAGTATTTT. This sequence encodes CASSLSRTGTQYF.

This clone has ten or more counts. The chain carries TRBV21-1 and TRBJ2-4; the listed D gene, TRBD1, was not tested against the DNA. TRBV21-1 is deemed a pseudogene. This CDR3 has 15 amino acids. The CDR3 is CASSIRDTRENIQYF. CDR3 bases: TGTGCCAGCAGCATCCGGGACACTCGAGAAAACATTCAGTACTTC.

This clone was counted between two and nine times. The chain uses TRBV7-2 and TRBJ2-1, with 9 bases that match TRBD2. The CDR3 spans 13 residues. CDR1 SGHTA and CDR2 FQGNSA come from the germline V gene. Trimming took 5 bases from V and 10 from J; bases not matched to a gene: 6. The CDR3 DNA sequence: TGTGCCAGCAGCCCTCCTAGCGGGGTCGAGCAGTTCTTC. Amino acid sequence: CASSPPSGVEQFF.

This clone has at least ten counts. This sequence joins TRBV4-3 and TRBJ2-2; no clear D. The CDR3 is 14 amino acids. CDR1 and CDR2 (germline): LGHNA, YSLEER. The ends were cut back, 4 bases at V and 2 bases at J, with 8 bases in the middle. CDR3 coding DNA: TGCGCCAGCAGCCTCCAGCTAAACACCGGGGAGCTGTTTTTT. It is translated as CASSLQLNTGELFF.

The chain has TRBV7-9 and TRBJ2-1; no reliable D call. The CDR3 runs to 12 residues. Per germline, CDR1 SEHNR and CDR2 FQNEAQ (reference sequence). Trimming cost V 8 bases and J 6 bases, with 11 bases left between them. The CDR3 sequence is CASSWLGNEQFF. The CDR3 DNA sequence: TGTGCCAGCTCCTGGTTGGGCAATGAGCAGTTCTTC.

The chain recombines TRBV10-3 with TRBJ1-2; 8 positions match TRBD1. Trimming at V came to 3 bases and at J to 5 bases, leaving 5 bases not matched to a gene. The germline V gene has CDR1 ENHRY and CDR2 SYGVKD. The CDR3 has 14 residues. The CDR3 region has the DNA TGTGCCATCAGTGAACTGGACAGGGATTATGGCTACACCTTC. Translation gives CAISELDRDYGYTF.

This clone turned up a few times. The chain recombines TRBV4-3 with TRBJ2-1, with TRBD2 identical over 8 bases. The CDR3 consists of 16 residues. CDR1 and CDR2 from the germline V gene are LGHNA and YSLEER. Germline trimming cut 4 bases from V and 1 base from J; bases unmatched to any gene: 6. The DNA of the CDR3 is TGCGCCAGCAGCCCAGAGGTAGCGGGGTCCTACAATGAGCAGTTCTTC. This encodes CASSPEVAGSYNEQFF.

The chain links TRBV7-2 to TRBJ1-5, with 7 bases that match TRBD1. The CDR3 sequence is 14 residues long. The trim removed 5 bases at V and 7 bases at J, leaving 8 bases unmatched. Germline V lookup: CDR1 SGHTA, CDR2 FQGNSA. The CDR3 sequence is CASSPETGIQPQHF. The CDR3, as DNA: TGTGCCAGCAGCCCCGAGACAGGGATCCAGCCCCAGCATTTT.

Only a few counts were recorded for this clone. V gene TRBV10-3 combines with J gene TRBJ2-3; no clear D gene. Trimming took 3 bases from V and 3 from J, leaving 4 bases between them. Germline lookup yields CDR1 ENHRY and CDR2 SYGVKD. The CDR3 spans 12 residues. CDR3: CAISDQTDTQYF. For the CDR3, the DNA is TGTGCCATCAGTGACCAAACAGATACGCAGTATTTT.

This clone was seen many times. The chain employs TRBV7-9 and TRBJ2-3; D not resolved. The V end was cut by 1 base, the J end by 3 bases, with 8 bases between. The CDR3 contains 14 residues. Germline-derived CDR1 and CDR2 are SEHNR and FQNEAQ (reference sequence). In DNA form, the CDR3 reads TGTGCCAGCAGCTTAGATGGACGTACAGATACGCAGTATTTT. This codes for CASSLDGRTDTQYF.

In this sample, this clone turned up a few times. The chain combines TRBV5-8 with TRBJ2-5; D ambiguous. The CDR3 runs 12 residues. The germline gives CDR1 SGHTS, CDR2 YDEGEE. Trimming pared 0 bases from V and 7 bases from J, leaving 7 bases between. The CDR3: CASSLAPGTQYF. Here the CDR3 DNA reads TGTGCCAGCAGCTTGGCCCCAGGGACCCAGTACTTC.

The genes are TRBV7-3 and TRBJ2-5; D is perhaps TRBD1 (5 bases). The CDR3 has 14 residues. Trimming shortened V by 6 bases and J by 5 bases, and 16 bases separated the two germline ends. CDR1 is SGHTA and CDR2 is FQGTGA in the germline V gene. The CDR3 nucleotides read TGTGCCAGCAGTCCGGACATTCTGGGGGAGACCCAGTACTTC. As protein: CASSPDILGETQYF.

This clone was counted between two and nine times. The chain links TRBV7-3 to TRBJ1-1; D may be TRBD1 (6 bases). The CDR3 extends over 14 amino acids. V lost 4 bases and J lost 0, with 9 bases in between. CDR1 is SGHTA, CDR2 FQGTGA, per germline. The CDR3 sequence is CASSSGHLNTEAFF. In nucleotides, the CDR3 is TGTGCCAGCAGCTCGGGACACTTGAACACTGAAGCTTTCTTT.